This paragraph reports one T cell receptor (beta chain). This entry comes from a study of blood T cell repertoires in COVID-19. For the study at large: The United States, Italy and Spain were the sources of the acute and convalescent COVID-19 samples. Nucleic acid was either cDNA or gDNA, and it came from T cells, B-cell-depleted T cells, or PBMCs.

Original analysis: Using reference gene primer amplification, nucleated cell counts were estimated. Measured with immunoSEQ multiplex PCR; TCRdb has only the in-frame clones, and not every one. That table supplies the V and J calls and clone size; D and trimming were determined from the DNA. The sample lists about 100,000 clones, roughly nine tenths seen once, with 0.97% in the top ten. The CDR3 runs 14 residues. V lost 1 base to trimming and J lost 6 bases; unmatched junction nucleotides: 5. Germline V gene data show CDR1 as LNHDA and CDR2 as SQIVND (reference sequence). The source of this sequence is a man aged 55 to 70 with acute or convalescent COVID-19. Material: peripheral blood. The chain joins TRBV19 to TRBJ1-1, with 7 bases matching TRBD1. The CDR3 DNA reads TGTGCCAGTAGTATAGTAGGAGGACAGGCTGAAGCTTTCTTT. Amino acid sequence: CASSIVGGQAEAFF.